This T cell receptor (beta chain) is drawn from a study of T cells after yellow fever vaccination. On the study more broadly: In the case of low-cell-number fractions, SMART-Seq v4 Ultra Low Input was used for preparation. Whole-study results and caveats: Abundant clonotypes (contaminants from the bulk population) could be present in FACS-sorted repertoires. The study re-detected most primary-vaccination clones after the booster (96% CD4, approximately 87% CD8).

The V and J ends lost 3 bases and 4 bases respectively, with 9 bases between them. The CDR3 runs to 13 residues. Germline CDR1 and CDR2: SGHVS and FQNEAQ. As concerns this clonotype: Its antigen is undetermined.

A process of 5'RACE template switching, which added a universal primer site and UMIs, was used to make TCR cDNA. TCRdb re-derived calls from the 5' RACE reads in MiXCR, one entry per CDR3 protein. The table has about 300,000 distinct CDR3 sequences, roughly 8.7% seen once. This receptor was identified in a man younger than 35 who received the YFV17D yellow fever vaccine. The chain employs TRBV7-8 and TRBJ2-5; tentative D call: TRBD2 (6 bases). Sample: CD4+ T cells sorted from PBMCs, taken 5 days after the yellow fever booster vaccination. CDR3 nucleotide sequence: TGTGCCAGCAGCTTTGCGGGGAGAGAGACCCAGTACTTC. This gives the protein CASSFAGRETQYF.